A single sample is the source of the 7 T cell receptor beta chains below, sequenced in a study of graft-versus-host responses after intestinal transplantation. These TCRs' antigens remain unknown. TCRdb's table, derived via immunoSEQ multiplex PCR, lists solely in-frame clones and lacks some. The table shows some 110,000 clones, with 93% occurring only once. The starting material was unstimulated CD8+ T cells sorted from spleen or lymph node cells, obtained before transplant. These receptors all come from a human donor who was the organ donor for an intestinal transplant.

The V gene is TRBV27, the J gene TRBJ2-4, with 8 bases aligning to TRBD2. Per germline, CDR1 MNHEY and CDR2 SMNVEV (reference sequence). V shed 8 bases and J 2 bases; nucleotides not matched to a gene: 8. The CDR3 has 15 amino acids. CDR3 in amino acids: CASGAAGGPKNIQYF. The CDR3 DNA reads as TGTGCCAGCGGCGCGGCGGGAGGACCCAAAAACATTCAGTACTTC.

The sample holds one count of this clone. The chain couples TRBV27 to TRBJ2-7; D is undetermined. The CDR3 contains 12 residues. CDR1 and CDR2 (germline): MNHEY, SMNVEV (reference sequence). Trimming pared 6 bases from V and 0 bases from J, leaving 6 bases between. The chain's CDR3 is CASSSPSYEQYF. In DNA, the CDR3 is TGTGCCAGCAGCTCCCCCTCCTACGAGCAGTACTTC.

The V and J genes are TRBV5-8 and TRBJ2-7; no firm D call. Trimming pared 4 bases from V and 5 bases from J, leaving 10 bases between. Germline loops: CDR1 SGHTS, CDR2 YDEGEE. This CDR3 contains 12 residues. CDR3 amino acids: CASSLRVDEQYF. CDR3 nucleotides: TGTGCCAGCAGCCTAAGGGTAGACGAGCAGTACTTC.

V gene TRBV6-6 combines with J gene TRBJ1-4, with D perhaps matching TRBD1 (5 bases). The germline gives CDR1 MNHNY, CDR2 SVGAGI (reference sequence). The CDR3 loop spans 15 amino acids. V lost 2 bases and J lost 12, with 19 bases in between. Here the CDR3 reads CASSYPDSGTPELFF. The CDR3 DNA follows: TGTGCCAGCAGTTACCCTGACAGTGGCACACCAGAACTGTTTTTT.

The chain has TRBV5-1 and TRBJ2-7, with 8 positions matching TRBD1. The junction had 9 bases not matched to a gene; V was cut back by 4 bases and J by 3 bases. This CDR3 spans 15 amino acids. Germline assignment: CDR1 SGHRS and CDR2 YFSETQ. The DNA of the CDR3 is TGCGCCAGCAGCCCGGGACAGGAACTCCACTACGAGCAGTACTTC. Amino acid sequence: CASSPGQELHYEQYF.

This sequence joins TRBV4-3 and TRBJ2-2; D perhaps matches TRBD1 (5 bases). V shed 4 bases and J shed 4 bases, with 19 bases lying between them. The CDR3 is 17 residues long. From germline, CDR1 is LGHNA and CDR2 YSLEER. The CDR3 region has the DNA TGCGCCAGCAGCCCTCTCCCCGGGCGGCAGGGCACCGGGGAGCTGTTTTTT. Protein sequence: CASSPLPGRQGTGELFF.

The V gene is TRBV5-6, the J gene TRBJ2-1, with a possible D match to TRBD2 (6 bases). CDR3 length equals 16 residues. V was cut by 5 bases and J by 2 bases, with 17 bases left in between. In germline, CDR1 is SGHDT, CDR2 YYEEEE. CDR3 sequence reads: CASSNPRGLTYNEQFF. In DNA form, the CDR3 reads TGTGCCAGCAGTAACCCGCGGGGCCTAACCTACAATGAGCAGTTCTTC.